The following is a TCR beta chain sequence with its context. Its antigen is unidentified. At one end the junction does not follow the germline gene, possibly because of a read error. This CDR3 contains 14 residues. Germline V gene lookup returns CDR1 SEHNR and CDR2 FQNEAQ (reference sequence). The entry originates in a study of cytomegalovirus exposure and HLA in healthy donors. In nominal health when sampled, donors likely had unrecorded immune exposures nonetheless. Broader study findings: In a later analysis, donors in an Asian-associated ancestry cluster reportedly had fewer N-insertions in productive TCRs than the cohort mean. Later analysis suggested most CMV-associated TCR beta chains were HLA-restricted.

The PCR contained 60 Vbeta and 13 Jbeta primers. Here immunoSEQ multiplex PCR was the method, and the copy in TCRdb shows in-frame clones only, minus some. Of 150,000 to 200,000 clones in the sample, about 81% were seen once. This rearrangement joins TRBV7-9 to TRBJ2-7; possible D gene TRBD2, 5 bases. The receptor was isolated from a woman in her 30s in good health and CMV-seronegative. Sequenced: PBMCs. CDR3 protein: CSSSTTRDGYEQYF. In nucleotides, the CDR3 is TGTTCCAGCAGTACTACTAGAGACGGATACGAGCAGTACTTC. Together with reference TRBV7-9 and TRBJ2-7, the CDR3 gives the full variable domain: DTGVSQNPRHKITKRGQNVTFRCDPISEHNRLYWYRQTLGQGPEFLTYFQNEAQLEKSRLLSDRFSAERPKGSFSTLEIQRTEQGDSAMYLCSSSTTRDGYEQYFGPGTRLTVT.